The following is a TCR beta chain sequence with its context. Antigen unknown. The record originates from a study of graft-versus-host responses after intestinal transplantation. The method was immunoSEQ multiplex PCR; TCRdb's version includes in-frame clones alone and lacks a portion of them. The sample records about 88,000 clones, 90% being singletons. This receptor was identified in a human donor who received an intestinal transplant. Sequenced material: unstimulated CD4+ T cells sorted from spleen or lymph node cells, taken before intestinal transplant.

The chain's CDR3 is CASSLLSGGEYNEQFF. CDR3 nucleotide sequence: TGTGCCAGCTCACTCCTTAGCGGGGGTGAATACAATGAGCAGTTCTTC. The V and J genes are TRBV18 and TRBJ2-1; 9 positions agree with TRBD2. The germline V gene has CDR1 KGHSH and CDR2 LQKENI. After removal of 4 bases from V and 4 bases from J, the junction contained 8 bases not matched to a gene. The CDR3 covers 16 residues.